Listed below are T cell receptor beta chains from one sample, sequenced in a study of cytomegalovirus exposure and HLA in healthy donors. The table came from immunoSEQ multiplex PCR; TCRdb's copy has only in-frame clones and leaves some out. The table lists about 67,000 clones, 85% to 90% of them singletons, with 9.5% to 13% in the top ten. The specimen was PBMCs. These receptors came from a woman in her 30s in good health and CMV-seropositive. CDR3s include the opening cysteine and the closing phenylalanine or tryptophan. The order of the fields is CDR3 protein, CDR3 DNA, D gene, V gene, clone size, J gene. The D gene is left open where the match is weak. Rows give clone size only sometimes, using once, few, many, or a class for an expanded clone.

CDR3aa: CATSRGLAGVQDTQYF; CDR3nt: TGTGCCACCAGCAGGGGACTAGCGGGAGTGCAAGATACGCAGTATTTT; d_gene: TRBD2; v_gene: TRBV15; abundance: once; j_gene: TRBJ2-3
CDR3aa: CASTRSSGRAYTGELFF; CDR3nt: TGTGCCAGCACCCGTTCTAGCGGGAGGGCCTACACCGGGGAGCTGTTTTTT; d_gene: TRBD2; v_gene: TRBV7-9; abundance: NA; j_gene: TRBJ2-2
CDR3aa: CASIFFMGMSRTGLAIWADTQYF; CDR3nt: TGTGCCAGCATTTTCTTCATGGGGATGAGCCGGACTGGACTAGCGATTTGGGCAGATACGCAGTATTTT; d_gene: TRBD2; v_gene: TRBV27; abundance: NA; j_gene: TRBJ2-3
CDR3aa: CASRDTWHEQFF; CDR3nt: TGTGCCAGCCGGGACACCTGGCATGAGCAGTTCTTC; d_gene: NA; v_gene: TRBV6-6; abundance: NA; j_gene: TRBJ2-1
CDR3aa: CASRGHRAYGYTF; CDR3nt: TGTGCCAGCAGGGGACACCGGGCCTATGGCTACACCTTC; d_gene: NA; v_gene: TRBV27; abundance: once; j_gene: TRBJ1-2
CDR3aa: CASSFSGVGQPQHF; CDR3nt: TGTGCCAGCAGTTTTTCAGGGGTAGGTCAGCCCCAGCATTTT; d_gene: NA; v_gene: TRBV27; abundance: NA; j_gene: TRBJ1-5
CDR3aa: CASSQGAGTYNEQFF; CDR3nt: TGTGCCAGCAGCCAAGGGGCGGGAACCTACAATGAGCAGTTCTTC; d_gene: NA; v_gene: TRBV16; abundance: NA; j_gene: TRBJ2-1
CDR3aa: CASSQDSGTPEQFF; CDR3nt: TGTGCCAGCAGCCAAGATAGCGGGACTCCCGAGCAGTTCTTC; d_gene: TRBD2; v_gene: TRBV4-2; abundance: NA; j_gene: TRBJ2-1
CDR3aa: CASREWDTEAFF; CDR3nt: TGTGCCAGTAGGGAGTGGGACACTGAAGCTTTCTTT; d_gene: NA; v_gene: TRBV19; abundance: NA; j_gene: TRBJ1-1
CDR3aa: CATSGTNQPQHF; CDR3nt: TGTGCCACCAGCGGTACAAATCAGCCCCAGCATTTT; d_gene: NA; v_gene: TRBV15; abundance: NA; j_gene: TRBJ1-5
CDR3aa: CASSLTATSGERETQYF; CDR3nt: TGTGCCAGCAGTCTAACTGCGACTAGCGGAGAGAGGGAGACCCAGTACTTC; d_gene: TRBD2; v_gene: TRBV28; abundance: NA; j_gene: TRBJ2-5
CDR3aa: CASSWGQGHMNTEAFF; CDR3nt: TGTGCCAGCAGCTGGGGACAGGGTCATATGAACACTGAAGCTTTCTTT; d_gene: TRBD1; v_gene: TRBV5-6; abundance: once; j_gene: TRBJ1-1
CDR3aa: CASSLGFGETQYF; CDR3nt: TGTGCCAGCAGCCTGGGTTTCGGGGAGACCCAGTACTTC; d_gene: NA; v_gene: TRBV5-6; abundance: once; j_gene: TRBJ2-5
CDR3aa: CASSTTLGLAGEDEQFF; CDR3nt: TGTGCCAGCAGCACGACCCTGGGACTAGCGGGAGAAGATGAGCAGTTCTTC; d_gene: TRBD2; v_gene: TRBV4-2; abundance: NA; j_gene: TRBJ2-1
CDR3aa: CASSSLTGAPAKNIQYF; CDR3nt: TGTGCCAGCAGTTCCCTGACAGGGGCCCCAGCCAAAAACATTCAGTACTTC; d_gene: TRBD1; v_gene: TRBV28; abundance: NA; j_gene: TRBJ2-4
CDR3aa: CASSARTGSGGELFF; CDR3nt: TGCGCCAGCAGCGCCCGGACAGGGTCCGGCGGGGAGCTGTTTTTT; d_gene: TRBD1; v_gene: TRBV4-1; abundance: few; j_gene: TRBJ2-2
CDR3aa: CASSDLAGSYNEQFF; CDR3nt: TGTGCCAGCAGTGACCTAGCGGGCTCCTACAATGAGCAGTTCTTC; d_gene: TRBD2; v_gene: TRBV6-4; abundance: NA; j_gene: TRBJ2-1
CDR3aa: CASAETSGSYEQYF; CDR3nt: TGTGCCAGCGCCGAGACTAGCGGGAGTTACGAGCAGTACTTC; d_gene: TRBD2; v_gene: TRBV6-1; abundance: NA; j_gene: TRBJ2-7
CDR3aa: CASSLAEAYGYTF; CDR3nt: TGCGCCAGCAGCTTGGCCGAAGCCTATGGCTACACCTTC; d_gene: NA; v_gene: TRBV5-1; abundance: NA; j_gene: TRBJ1-2
CDR3aa: CASSLVGGSNYGYTF; CDR3nt: TGTGCCAGCAGCTTGGTCGGAGGCAGCAACTATGGCTACACCTTC; d_gene: NA; v_gene: TRBV5-8; abundance: NA; j_gene: TRBJ1-2